This TCR beta chain stems from a study of CD4+ T cells in melanoma. Study results and limitations: Neoantigen-specific CD4+ T cells in melanoma reportedly had diverse differentiation states. CD8+ T cell, macrophage and B cell function reportedly correlated with neoantigen-specific CD4+ T cells.

Germline values: CDR1 SQVTM, CDR2 ANQGSEA. The V gene end was trimmed by 5 bases and the J gene end by 6 bases; junction bases not matched to a gene: 8. This CDR3 has 13 residues. Note on this clone: The target antigen is unknown.

TCRdb keeps only in-frame clones here, not all; method: immunoSEQ multiplex PCR. The data hold about 50,000 clones, with roughly 87% observed a single time. The TCR comes from a human donor with melanoma. The specimen was peripheral blood. The chain joins TRBV29-1 to TRBJ1-2; 8 bases line up with TRBD1. The CDR3 coding sequence is TGCAGCGTTCAGTTCCAGGGGGCTAATGGCTACACCTTC. Amino acid sequence: CSVQFQGANGYTF. Full variable domain (remainder filled in from reference TRBV29-1 and TRBJ1-2): SAVISQKPSRDICQRGTSLTIQCQVDSQVTMMFWYRQQPGQSLTLIATANQGSEATYESGFVIDKFPISRPNLTFSTLTVSNMSPEDSSIYLCSVQFQGANGYTFGSGTRLTVV.